The rows below give T cell receptor beta chains drawn from one sample of a study of blood T cell repertoires in COVID-19. Using immunoSEQ multiplex PCR, the repertoire was profiled, and TCRdb retains in-frame clones only, with some absent. The table includes some 110,000 clones, about 93% detected once. Input material: peripheral blood. The receptors come from a man in his fifties or sixties with COVID-19, enrolled during active disease. The CDR3 runs from the conserved cysteine through the conserved F or W. Each record gives: CDR3 protein, V gene, clone size, J gene. Some rows have no size entry. The others give once, few or many, or a class for an expanded clone.

CDR3 protein: CASSLYRQGRVF
V gene: TRBV28
clone size: once
J gene: TRBJ2-7

CDR3 protein: CSALLETQYF
V gene: TRBV20-1
clone size: NA
J gene: TRBJ2-5

CDR3 protein: CASRSMTDPGNTIYF
V gene: TRBV7-9
clone size: NA
J gene: TRBJ1-3

CDR3 protein: CASSRDRVVNEQFF
V gene: TRBV28
clone size: NA
J gene: TRBJ2-1

CDR3 protein: CASSRGREQYF
V gene: TRBV12-3/TRBV12-4
clone size: NA
J gene: TRBJ2-7

CDR3 protein: CAWSVGVNTEAFF
V gene: TRBV30
clone size: NA
J gene: TRBJ1-1

CDR3 protein: CASSSRDRGPAGELFF
V gene: TRBV9
clone size: NA
J gene: TRBJ2-2

CDR3 protein: CASSTSGSHSAGEQFF
V gene: TRBV19
clone size: NA
J gene: TRBJ2-1

CDR3 protein: CASARGRGDTEAFF
V gene: TRBV3-1/TRBV3-2
clone size: NA
J gene: TRBJ1-1

CDR3 protein: CASQGRTEIYYGYTF
V gene: TRBV6-5
clone size: NA
J gene: TRBJ1-2

CDR3 protein: CASSLVSAGELFF
V gene: TRBV7-2
clone size: NA
J gene: TRBJ2-2

CDR3 protein: CASSYNPTGELFF
V gene: TRBV6-2/TRBV6-3
clone size: once
J gene: TRBJ2-2

CDR3 protein: CASSFGGEETQYF
V gene: TRBV5-1
clone size: NA
J gene: TRBJ2-5

CDR3 protein: CASSRGQGGPYEQYF
V gene: TRBV3-1/TRBV3-2
clone size: NA
J gene: TRBJ2-7

CDR3 protein: CAISERLAPDNEQFF
V gene: TRBV10-3
clone size: NA
J gene: TRBJ2-1

CDR3 protein: CASSIGGQIENIQYF
V gene: TRBV19
clone size: NA
J gene: TRBJ2-4

CDR3 protein: CASRGVGLPYYNEQFF
V gene: TRBV4-1
clone size: NA
J gene: TRBJ2-1